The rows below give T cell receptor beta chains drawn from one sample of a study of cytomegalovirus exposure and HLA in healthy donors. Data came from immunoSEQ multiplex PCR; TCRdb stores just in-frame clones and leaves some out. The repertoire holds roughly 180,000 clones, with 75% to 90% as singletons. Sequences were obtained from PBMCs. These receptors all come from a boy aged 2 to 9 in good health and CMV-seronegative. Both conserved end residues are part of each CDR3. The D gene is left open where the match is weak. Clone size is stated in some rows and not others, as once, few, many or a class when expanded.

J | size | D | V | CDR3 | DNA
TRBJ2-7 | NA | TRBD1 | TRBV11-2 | CASSWTGGGEQYF | TGTGCCAGCAGCTGGACAGGGGGAGGCGAGCAGTACTTC
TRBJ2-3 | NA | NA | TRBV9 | CASSVDGSTDTQYF | TGTGCCAGCAGCGTAGACGGGAGCACAGATACGCAGTATTTT
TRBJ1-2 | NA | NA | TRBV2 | CASSPGAGDHGYTF | TGTGCCAGCTCTCCGGGGGCGGGAGACCATGGCTACACCTTC
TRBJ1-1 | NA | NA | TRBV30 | CAWSVSPKIDTEAFF | TGTGCCTGGAGTGTTAGTCCGAAAATCGACACTGAAGCTTTCTTT
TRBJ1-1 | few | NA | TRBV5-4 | CASSRQSRTEAFF | TGTGCCAGCAGCAGACAGTCGCGCACTGAAGCTTTCTTT
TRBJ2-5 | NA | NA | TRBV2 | CASSEFREETQYF | TGTGCCAGCAGTGAATTTAGAGAGGAGACCCAGTACTTC
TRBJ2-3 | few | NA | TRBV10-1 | CASSDERLTDTQYF | TGCGCCAGCAGTGATGAGCGCCTCACAGATACGCAGTATTTT
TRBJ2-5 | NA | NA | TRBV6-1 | CASSRQPQETQYF | TGTGCCAGCAGTAGACAGCCCCAAGAGACCCAGTACTTC
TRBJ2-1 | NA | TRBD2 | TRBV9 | CASSGGGLAGTYNEQFF | TGTGCCAGCAGCGGGGGAGGACTAGCGGGGACCTACAATGAGCAGTTCTTC
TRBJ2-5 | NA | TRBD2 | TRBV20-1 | CSKLAIETQYF | TGCAGTAAACTAGCGATCGAGACCCAGTACTTC
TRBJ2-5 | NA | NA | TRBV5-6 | CASSLGHRVETQYF | TGTGCCAGCAGCTTGGGTCACAGGGTAGAGACCCAGTACTTC
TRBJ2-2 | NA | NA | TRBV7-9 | CASSPRPGVTGELFF | TGTGCCAGCAGCCCCAGACCCGGGGTTACCGGGGAGCTGTTTTTT
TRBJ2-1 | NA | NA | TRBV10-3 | CAISGPITDSRNEQFF | TGTGCCATCAGTGGACCGATAACGGACAGTAGGAATGAGCAGTTCTTC
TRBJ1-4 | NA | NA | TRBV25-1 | CATVQQFDEKLFF | TGTGCCACCGTACAGCAATTCGATGAAAAACTGTTTTTT
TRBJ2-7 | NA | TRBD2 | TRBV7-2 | CASSLQLAGGAYEQYF | TGTGCCAGCAGCTTACAACTAGCGGGAGGAGCCTACGAGCAGTACTTC
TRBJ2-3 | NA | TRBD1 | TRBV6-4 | CASSGQGAPDTQYF | TGTGCCAGCAGTGGACAGGGGGCCCCAGATACGCAGTATTTT
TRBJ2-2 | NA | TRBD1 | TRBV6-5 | CASSSGTGAGELFF | TGTGCCAGCAGCTCAGGGACAGGGGCCGGGGAGCTGTTTTTT